This entry features one TCR beta chain sequence. Its cognate antigen is unknown. The data were taken from a study of T-cell reconstitution after alpha-beta-depleted transplantation in children. Study outcomes and limitations: By about two months after transplant, alpha-beta T cells reportedly arose from several hundred graft clones that had expanded. A year post-transplant, T-cell counts and diversity derived mostly from newly produced T cells.

Unique molecular identifiers were used in preparing the TCRbeta library. TCRdb analysed the PCR reads with MiXCR anew, one entry per CDR3 protein. The sample includes 300,000 to 400,000 distinct CDR3 sequences, about 17% of them seen just once. Germline V gene sequence: CDR1 SGHNT, CDR2 YYREEE (reference sequence). Trimming removed 2 bases from V and 8 bases from J, with 14 bases in between. This CDR3 region has 14 residues. This sequence joins TRBV5-4 and TRBJ2-1; D remains ambiguous. This clonotype was sampled from a male patient aged 2-10 years who had a stem cell transplant for acute lymphoblastic leukemia, so the T cells may come from the graft donor. This specimen consisted of PBMCs, mostly from graft donor cells, obtained 360 days after TCRalphabeta/CD19-depleted stem cell transplant. CDR3 in DNA: TGTGCCAGCAGCTTTACTCCAGCCGGCGATGAGCAGTTCTTC. It codes for CASSFTPAGDEQFF.